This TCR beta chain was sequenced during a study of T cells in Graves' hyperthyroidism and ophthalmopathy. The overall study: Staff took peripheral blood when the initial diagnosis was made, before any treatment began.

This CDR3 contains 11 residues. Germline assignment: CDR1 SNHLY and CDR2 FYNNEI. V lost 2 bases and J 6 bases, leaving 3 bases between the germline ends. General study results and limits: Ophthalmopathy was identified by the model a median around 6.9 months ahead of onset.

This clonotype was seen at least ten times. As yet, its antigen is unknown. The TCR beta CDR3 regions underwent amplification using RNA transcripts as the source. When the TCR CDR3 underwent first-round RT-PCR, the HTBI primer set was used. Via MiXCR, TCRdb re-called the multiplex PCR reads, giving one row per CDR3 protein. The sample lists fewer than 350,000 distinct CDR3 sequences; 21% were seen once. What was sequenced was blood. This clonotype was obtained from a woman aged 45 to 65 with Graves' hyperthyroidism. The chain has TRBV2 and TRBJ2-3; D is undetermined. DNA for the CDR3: TGTGCCAGCAGTGAACGGGATACGCAGTATTTT. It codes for CASSERDTQYF.